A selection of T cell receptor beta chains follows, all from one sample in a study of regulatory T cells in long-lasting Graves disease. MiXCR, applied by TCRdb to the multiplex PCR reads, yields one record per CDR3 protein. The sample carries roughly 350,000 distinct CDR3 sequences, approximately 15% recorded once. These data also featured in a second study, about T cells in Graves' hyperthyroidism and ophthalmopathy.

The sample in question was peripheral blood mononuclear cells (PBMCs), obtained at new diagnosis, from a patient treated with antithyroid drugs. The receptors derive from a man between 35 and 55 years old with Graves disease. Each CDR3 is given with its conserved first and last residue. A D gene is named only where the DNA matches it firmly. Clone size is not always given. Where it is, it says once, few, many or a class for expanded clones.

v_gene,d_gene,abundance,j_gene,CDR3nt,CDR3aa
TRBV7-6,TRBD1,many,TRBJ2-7,TGTGCCAGCAGCCAGGGACAGTGGGGGTACGAGCAGTACTTC,CASSQGQWGYEQYF
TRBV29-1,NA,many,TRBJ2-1,TGCAGCGTTGAGGGGAGCCCAACGTACAATGAGCAGTTCTTC,CSVEGSPTYNEQFF
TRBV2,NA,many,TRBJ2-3,TGTGCCAGCAGTGAGCTAATTCGCGGCACAGATACGCAGTATTTT,CASSELIRGTDTQYF
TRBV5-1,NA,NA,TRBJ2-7,TGTGCCAGCAGCTTGGTCGCGGGTGGAATTCACTACGAGCAGTACTTC,CASSLVAGGIHYEQYF
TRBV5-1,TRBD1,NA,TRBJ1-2,TGCGCCAGCAGCTCGGGACAGCCCCCTTCTGGCTACACCTTC,CASSSGQPPSGYTF
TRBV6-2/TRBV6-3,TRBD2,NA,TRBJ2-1,TGTGCCAGCAGTTACTCGACTAGCGGGGGGGGCGCAGGGGAGCAGTTCTTC,CASSYSTSGGGAGEQFF
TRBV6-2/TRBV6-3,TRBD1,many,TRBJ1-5,TGTGCCAGCAGCTACAAACTGGGACAGGGTACCTATAGCAATCAGCCCCAGCATTTT,CASSYKLGQGTYSNQPQHF
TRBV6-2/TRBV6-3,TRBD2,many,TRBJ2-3,TGTGCCAGCAGTGACATCTATCGGGGGGGCGATGATACGCAGTATTTT,CASSDIYRGGDDTQYF
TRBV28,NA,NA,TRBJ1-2,TGTGCCAGCAGTTTACGACTTGCAGGCCACTATGGCTACACCTTC,CASSLRLAGHYGYTF
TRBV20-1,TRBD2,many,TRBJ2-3,TGCAGTGCCTCCCGGGCACTAGCGGGGTCAGATACGCAGTATTTT,CSASRALAGSDTQYF
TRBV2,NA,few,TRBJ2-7,TGTGCCAGCCTAGGGACCTACGAGCAGTACTTC,CASLGTYEQYF
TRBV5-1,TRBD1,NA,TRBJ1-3,TGCGCCAGCAGCGTGACAGGGGCTTCCGGAAACACCATATATTTT,CASSVTGASGNTIYF
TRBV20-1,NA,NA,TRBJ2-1,TGCAGTGCTCCCGGGGAGGTCGCCTACAATGAGCAGTTCTTC,CSAPGEVAYNEQFF
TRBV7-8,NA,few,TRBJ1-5,TGTGCCAGCAGCTTAGATGGGATGGGCAATCAGCCCCAGCATTTT,CASSLDGMGNQPQHF
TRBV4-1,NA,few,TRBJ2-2,TGCGCCAGCAGCCAAGCGGCGGCCGGCGCCTACACCGGGGAGCTGTTTTTT,CASSQAAAGAYTGELFF
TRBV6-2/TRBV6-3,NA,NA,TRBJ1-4,TGTGTCAGCACCCGGGCGTTCCGAACTAATGAAAAACTGTTTTTT,CVSTRAFRTNEKLFF
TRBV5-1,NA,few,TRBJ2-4,TGCGCCAGCAGCTTGGTTGTCGGTTACACCAAAAACATTCAGTACTTC,CASSLVVGYTKNIQYF
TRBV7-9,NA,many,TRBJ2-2,TGTGCCAGCAGCCGGGGGTCACTCTCCACCGGGGAGCTGTTTTTT,CASSRGSLSTGELFF
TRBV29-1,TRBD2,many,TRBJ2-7,TGCAGCGTCGAACTTCGACTAGCGGGATCCTACGAGCAGTACTTC,CSVELRLAGSYEQYF
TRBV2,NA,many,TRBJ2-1,TGTGCCAGCAGTGTAATTCTCAGGGGATGGGATGAGCAGTTCTTC,CASSVILRGWDEQFF
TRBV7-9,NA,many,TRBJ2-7,TGTGCCAGCAGCCCCGGGACAAGCCCTAACGAGCAGTACTTC,CASSPGTSPNEQYF
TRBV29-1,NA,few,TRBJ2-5,TGCAGCGCTGAAGGGAAGGGGAGTCAAGAGACCCAGTACTTC,CSAEGKGSQETQYF
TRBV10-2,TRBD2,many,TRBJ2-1,TGCGCCAGCAGTGAGGCGCTAGCGGGGGTTAATGAGCAGTTCTTC,CASSEALAGVNEQFF
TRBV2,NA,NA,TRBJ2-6,TGTGCCAGCAGTGAAGGAGAGGGGGCTGGGGCCAACGTCCTGACTTTC,CASSEGEGAGANVLTF
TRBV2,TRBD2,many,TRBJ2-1,TGTGCCAGCAGAGGACTAGCGGGGGATGAGCAGTTCTTC,CASRGLAGDEQFF
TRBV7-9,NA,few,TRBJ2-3,TGTGCCAGCAGCTTAGCGGAGGTGGGAAGCACAGATACGCAGTATTTT,CASSLAEVGSTDTQYF
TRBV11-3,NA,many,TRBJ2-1,TGTGCCAGCAGCATTCAAAGCGACTACAATGAGCAGTTCTTC,CASSIQSDYNEQFF
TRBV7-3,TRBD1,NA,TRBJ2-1,TGTGCCAGCAGCCCCGGGACAGGGGTTGCCAATGAGCAGTTCTTC,CASSPGTGVANEQFF
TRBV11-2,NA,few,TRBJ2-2,TGTGCCAGCAGCGCGGGCCACCGGGGGGAGCTGTTTTTT,CASSAGHRGELFF
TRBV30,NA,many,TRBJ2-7,TGTGCCTGGAGTGTACGGGCAGGGGAGGGGTCCTACGAGCAGTACTTC,CAWSVRAGEGSYEQYF
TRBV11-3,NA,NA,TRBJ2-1,TGTGCCAGCAGCCCATCTCTGGGGAGCTCCTACAATGAGCAGTTCTTC,CASSPSLGSSYNEQFF
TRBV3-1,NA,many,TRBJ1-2,TGTGCCAGCAGCCCGGGAGGGTCCTATGGCTACACCTTC,CASSPGGSYGYTF
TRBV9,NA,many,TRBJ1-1,TGTGCCAGCAGCGTAGACCAAACGGCTGAAGCTTTCTTT,CASSVDQTAEAFF
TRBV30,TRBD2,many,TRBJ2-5,TGTGCCGCCTCGGGACTAGCTTTAGAGACCCAGTACTTC,CAASGLALETQYF
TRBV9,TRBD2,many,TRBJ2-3,TGTGCCAGCAGCGTAGTCGGGGGGGGCCCAGATACGCAGTATTTT,CASSVVGGGPDTQYF
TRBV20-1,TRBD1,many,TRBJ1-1,TGCAGTGCTAGGGGGACAGTGATAATGAACACTGAAGCTTTCTTT,CSARGTVIMNTEAFF
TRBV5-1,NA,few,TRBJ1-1,TGCGCCAGCAGCCTGACAGTCTGGGGCACTGAAGCTTTCTTT,CASSLTVWGTEAFF
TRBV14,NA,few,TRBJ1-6,TGTGCCAGCAGCCGAATCCGGGACGGAAATTCACCCCTCCACTTT,CASSRIRDGNSPLHF
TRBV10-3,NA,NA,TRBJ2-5,TGTGCCATCAGTCCACAGCAAGAGACCCAGTACTTC,CAISPQQETQYF
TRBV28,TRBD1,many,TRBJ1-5,TGTGCCAGCAGTTTACCAGGGGGTTCCCATCAGCCCCAGCATTTT,CASSLPGGSHQPQHF